Each of the 12 T cell receptor beta chains below was sequenced from the same sample in a study of blood T cells in healthy people across ages (dated by TCRdb to about 2015). Libraries were made using 5' RACE. The instrument given in TCRdb is Illumina HiSeq 2500. A second roughly 7 to 12 cycle PCR used a sample-barcoded 5' primer and a J-beta primer mix. TCRdb applied fastp at Q25 and MiXCR to the public reads, then kept only in-frame beta chains. Entries are consolidated by CDR3 protein sequence, retaining the most common genes and DNA. This sample has some 760,000 distinct CDR3 sequences in its table, and 20% to 25% of those were observed once. The top ten clones comprise under 4.5% of the sample. The sample was also linked to a second study, of T cells of mothers and their children.

Specimen: blood. Receptor source: a boy between 10 and 17 years old in good health.

At least ten counts were recorded for this clonotype. The V gene is TRBV28, the J gene TRBJ2-1; 9 bases line up with TRBD1. Germline CDR1 reads MDHEN; CDR2 reads SYDVKM. V gave up 5 bases and J gave up 16 bases; unmatched junction bases: 15. This CDR3 comprises 14 residues. The CDR3 DNA follows: TGTGCCAGCAGTCTAGAGACCCGGACAGGGGACGTTTTCTTC. Residues: CASSLETRTGDVFF.

This clonotype was recorded a few times. The genes are TRBV27 and TRBJ2-1; no definite D call. The J call could be wrong; TRBJ2-5 is a better fit for the DNA end. The CDR3 extends over 13 amino acids. Looked up from germline, CDR1 is MNHEY and CDR2 is SMNVEV (reference sequence). The CDR3 loop reads CASRPRVTGTQYF. The CDR3 DNA follows: TGTGCCAGCAGACCTAGGGTCACCGGGACCCAGTACTTC.

The CDR3 nucleotides read TGTGCCAGCAGCGACGGGACCCAGTCGGGGGAGACCCAGTACTTC. It codes for CASSDGTQSGETQYF. The chain links TRBV9 to TRBJ2-5; D may correspond to TRBD1 or TRBD2 (5 bases each). Germline values: CDR1 SGDLS, CDR2 YYNGEE. The CDR3 has 15 residues. The V gene lost 3 bases and the J gene lost 5 bases, with 17 bases spanning the gap.

V usage is TRBV4-3 and J usage is TRBJ2-7; D is ambiguous. The germline V gene has CDR1 LGHNA and CDR2 YSLEER. This CDR3 contains 15 residues. V dropped 2 bases and J dropped 2 bases, with 13 bases sitting between them. The CDR3: CASSQRQSGPYEQYF. As DNA, the CDR3 is TGCGCCAGCAGCCAACGCCAGTCGGGTCCCTACGAGCAGTACTTC.

This clonotype was recorded once. This chain connects TRBV29-1 to TRBJ1-1; no definite D call. CDR1 is SQVTM and CDR2 is ANQGSEA in the germline V gene. The CDR3 is 13 amino acids. Trimming left V 6 bases short and J 0 bases short, with 11 bases between. The CDR3, as DNA: TGCAGCGTCGAGGCGGACTTGAACACTGAAGCTTTCTTT. It translates to CSVEADLNTEAFF.

This clonotype was recorded many times. The rearrangement links TRBV28 to TRBJ1-2; TRBD1 aligns across 7 bases. The CDR3 is 14 residues long. Germline assignment: CDR1 MDHEN and CDR2 SYDVKM. V was clipped by 5 bases and J by 5 bases; unmatched bases: 8. Here the CDR3 DNA reads TGTGCCAGCAGTCCCCGGGACAGCCTTTATGGCTACACCTTC. Its protein is CASSPRDSLYGYTF.

Points on this clonotype: The missing conserved phenylalanine or tryptophan at the end of this CDR3 makes a read error likely. The chain combines TRBV10-2 with TRBJ2-5; D is possibly TRBD2 (7 bases). Germline V CDR1 and CDR2: WSHSY, SAAADI. The CDR3 totals 15 residues. V was clipped by 0 bases and J by 4 bases, with 12 bases between them. For the CDR3, the DNA is TGCGCCAGCAGTGAGTCTGGAAGGGGGGGAGAGACCCAGTACCTC. Its protein product is CASSESGRGGETQYL.

The chain has TRBV25-1 and TRBJ2-7, with D hard to call. Germline V CDR1 and CDR2: MGHDK, SYGVNS. This CDR3 has 13 residues. Trimming left V 1 base short and J 4 bases short, with 8 bases between. The CDR3 coding sequence is TGTGCCAGCAGTGAATCCTACGGGTACGAGCAGTACTTC. This sequence encodes CASSESYGYEQYF.

The genes are TRBV5-1 and TRBJ1-3; the match to TRBD1 covers 7 bases. From germline, CDR1 is SGHRS and CDR2 YFSETQ. V shed 5 bases and J 1 base; nucleotides not matched to a gene: 6. This CDR3 contains 15 residues. This CDR3 reads CASRPTGVSGNTIYF. CDR3 in DNA: TGCGCCAGCAGGCCTACAGGGGTTTCTGGAAACACCATATATTTT.

V gene TRBV7-9 combines with J gene TRBJ1-5, with TRBD1 matching 8 bases. This CDR3 is 14 amino acids long. Germline CDR1 SEHNR, CDR2 FQNEAQ (reference sequence). J was trimmed by 4 bases and V by 5 bases; bases with no gene match: 4. The CDR3, as DNA: TGTGCCAGCAGCCAGACAGGGGTGAATCAGCCCCAGCATTTT. This translates into CASSQTGVNQPQHF.

This clonotype was seen a few times. The V call is TRBV14, the J call TRBJ2-7; weak D call: TRBD1 (5 bases). The CDR3 has 15 residues. Germline CDR1 and CDR2: SGHDN and FVKESK. V shed 2 bases and J shed 3 bases, with 14 bases lying between them. The CDR3 coding sequence is TGTGCCAGCAGCCAACGGACACCGTTACTCTACGAGCAGTACTTC. This gives the protein CASSQRTPLLYEQYF.

There are a few counts of this clonotype. The gene calls are TRBV29-1 and TRBJ1-2; the D gene is possibly TRBD1 (6 bases). This CDR3 has 11 residues. Germline-derived CDR1 and CDR2 are SQVTM and ANQGSEA. Trimming cost V 6 bases and J 8 bases, with 13 bases left between them. The DNA of the CDR3 is TGCAGCGTCTCCGGGACATGGGGCTACACCTTC. This sequence encodes CSVSGTWGYTF.